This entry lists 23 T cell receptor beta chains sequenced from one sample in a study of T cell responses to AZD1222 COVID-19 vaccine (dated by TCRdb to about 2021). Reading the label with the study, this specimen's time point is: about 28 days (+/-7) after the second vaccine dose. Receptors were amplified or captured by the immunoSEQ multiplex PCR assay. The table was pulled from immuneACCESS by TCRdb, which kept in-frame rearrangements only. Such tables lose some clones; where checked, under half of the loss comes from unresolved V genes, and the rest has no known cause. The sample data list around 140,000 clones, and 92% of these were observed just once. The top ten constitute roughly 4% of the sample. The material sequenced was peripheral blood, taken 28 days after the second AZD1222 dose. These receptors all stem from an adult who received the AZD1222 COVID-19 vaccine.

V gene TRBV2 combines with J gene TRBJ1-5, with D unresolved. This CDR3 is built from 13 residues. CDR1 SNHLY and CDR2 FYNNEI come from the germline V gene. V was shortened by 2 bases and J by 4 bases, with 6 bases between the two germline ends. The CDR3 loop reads CASSELENQPQHF. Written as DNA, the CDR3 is TGTGCCAGCAGTGAATTGGAGAATCAGCCCCAGCATTTT.

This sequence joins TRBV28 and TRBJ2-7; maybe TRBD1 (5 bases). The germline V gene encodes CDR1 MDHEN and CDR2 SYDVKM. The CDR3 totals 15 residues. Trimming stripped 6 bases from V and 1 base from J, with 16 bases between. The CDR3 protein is CASSQTGPRSYEQYF. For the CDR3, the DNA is TGTGCCAGCAGCCAAACAGGACCCCGTTCCTACGAGCAGTACTTC.

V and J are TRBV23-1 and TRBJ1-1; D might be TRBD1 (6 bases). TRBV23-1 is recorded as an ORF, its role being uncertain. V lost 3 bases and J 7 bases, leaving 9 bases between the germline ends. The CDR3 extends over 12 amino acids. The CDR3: CASSQLTGEAFF. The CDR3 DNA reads TGCGCCAGCAGTCAGCTGACAGGTGAAGCTTTCTTT.

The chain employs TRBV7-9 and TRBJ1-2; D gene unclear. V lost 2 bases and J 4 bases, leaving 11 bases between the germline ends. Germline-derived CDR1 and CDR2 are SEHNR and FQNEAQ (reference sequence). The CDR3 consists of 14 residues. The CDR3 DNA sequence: TGTGCCAGCAGCTTAATCCGCAGCATCTATGGCTACACCTTC. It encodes CASSLIRSIYGYTF.

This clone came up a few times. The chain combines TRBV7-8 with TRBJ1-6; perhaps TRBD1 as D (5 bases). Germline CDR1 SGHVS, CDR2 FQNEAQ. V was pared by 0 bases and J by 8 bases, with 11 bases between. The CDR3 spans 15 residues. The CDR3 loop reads CASSLARAGHSPLHF. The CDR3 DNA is TGTGCCAGCAGCTTAGCGCGGGCAGGGCATTCACCCCTCCACTTT.

The DNA of the CDR3 is TGCGCCAGCAGTAGGGAGAGGGTGGTCGTAGATACGCAGTATTTT. Its translation: CASSRERVVVDTQYF. J is TRBJ2-3 and V is TRBV5-1, with D possibly matching TRBD2 (5 bases). With 5 bases removed from V and 5 bases from J, the gap between germline ends came to 18 bases. The CDR3 covers 15 residues. Germline V gene lookup returns CDR1 SGHRS and CDR2 YFSETQ.

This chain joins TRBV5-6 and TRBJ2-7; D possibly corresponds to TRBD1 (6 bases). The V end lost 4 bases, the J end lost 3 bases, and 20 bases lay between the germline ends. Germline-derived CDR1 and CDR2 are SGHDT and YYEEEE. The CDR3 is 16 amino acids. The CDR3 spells CASSDLTGHFYYEQYF. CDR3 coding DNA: TGTGCCAGCAGCGACCTAACAGGGCACTTCTACTACGAGCAGTACTTC.

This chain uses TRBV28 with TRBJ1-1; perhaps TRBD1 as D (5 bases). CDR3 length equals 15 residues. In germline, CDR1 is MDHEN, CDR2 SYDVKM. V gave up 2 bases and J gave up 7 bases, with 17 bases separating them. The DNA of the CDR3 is TGTGCCAGCAGTTTACCCCTCATGGGGGAAGTTGAAGCTTTCTTT. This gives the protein CASSLPLMGEVEAFF.

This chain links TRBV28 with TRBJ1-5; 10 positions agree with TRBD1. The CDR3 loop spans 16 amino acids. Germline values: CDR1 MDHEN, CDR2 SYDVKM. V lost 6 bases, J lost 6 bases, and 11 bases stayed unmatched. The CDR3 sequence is CASRHRGQGEGQPQHF. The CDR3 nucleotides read TGTGCCAGCAGACATCGTGGACAGGGGGAAGGTCAGCCCCAGCATTTT.

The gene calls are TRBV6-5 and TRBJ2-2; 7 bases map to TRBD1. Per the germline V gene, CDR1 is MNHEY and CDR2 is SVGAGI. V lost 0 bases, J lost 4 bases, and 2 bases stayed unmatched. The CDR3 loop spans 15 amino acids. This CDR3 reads CASSYSAGGTGELFF. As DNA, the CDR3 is TGTGCCAGCAGTTACTCGGCAGGGGGCACCGGGGAGCTGTTTTTT.

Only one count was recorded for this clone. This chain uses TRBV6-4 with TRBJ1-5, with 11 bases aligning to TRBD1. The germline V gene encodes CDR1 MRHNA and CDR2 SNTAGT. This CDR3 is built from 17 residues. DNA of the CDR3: TGTCCAATAGTCGTGGGGACAGGGGGGTTCGTCAATCAGCCCCAGCATTTT. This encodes CPIVVGTGGFVNQPQHF.

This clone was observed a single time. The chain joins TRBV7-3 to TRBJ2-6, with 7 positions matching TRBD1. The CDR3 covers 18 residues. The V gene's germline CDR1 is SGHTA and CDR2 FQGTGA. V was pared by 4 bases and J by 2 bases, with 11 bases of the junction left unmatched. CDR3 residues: CASSSRQGESPGANVLTF. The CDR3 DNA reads TGTGCCAGCAGCTCGCGACAGGGAGAGTCACCTGGGGCCAACGTCCTGACTTTC.

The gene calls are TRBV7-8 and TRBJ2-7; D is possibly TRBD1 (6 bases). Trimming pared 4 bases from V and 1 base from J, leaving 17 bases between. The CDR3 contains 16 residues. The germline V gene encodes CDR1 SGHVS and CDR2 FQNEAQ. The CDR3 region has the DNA TGTGCCAGCAGCTCAACTACCGGGACAAGATCCTACGAGCAGTACTTC. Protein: CASSSTTGTRSYEQYF.

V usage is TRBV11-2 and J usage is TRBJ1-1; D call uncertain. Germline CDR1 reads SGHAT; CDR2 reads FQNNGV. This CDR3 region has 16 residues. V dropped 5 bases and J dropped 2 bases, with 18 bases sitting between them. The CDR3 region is CASSPLWVPGNTEAFF. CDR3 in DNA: TGTGCCAGCAGCCCCCTCTGGGTTCCAGGAAACACTGAAGCTTTCTTT.

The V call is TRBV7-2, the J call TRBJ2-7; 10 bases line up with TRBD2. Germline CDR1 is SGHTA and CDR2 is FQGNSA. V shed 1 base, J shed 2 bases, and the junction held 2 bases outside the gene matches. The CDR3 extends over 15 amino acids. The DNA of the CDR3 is TGTGCCAGCAGCTTAGACCTAGCGGGGGCCTACGAGCAGTACTTC. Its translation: CASSLDLAGAYEQYF.

CDR3 in amino acids: CATTVDRGGPYEQYF. The CDR3 nucleotides read TGTGCCACGACGGTGGACAGGGGAGGTCCCTACGAGCAGTACTTC. This chain links TRBV2 with TRBJ2-7, with 9 positions matching TRBD1. CDR3 length equals 15 residues. Germline V gene lookup returns CDR1 SNHLY and CDR2 FYNNEI. The V and J ends lost 10 bases and 2 bases, in that order; junction bases with no gene match: 12. The full variable domain, with the rest looked up from reference TRBV2 and TRBJ2-7, is EPEVTQTPSHQVTQMGQEVILRCVPISNHLYFYWYRQILGQKVEFLVSFYNNEISEKSEIFDDQFSVERPDGSNFTLKIRSTKLEDSAMYFCATTVDRGGPYEQYFGPGTRLTVT.

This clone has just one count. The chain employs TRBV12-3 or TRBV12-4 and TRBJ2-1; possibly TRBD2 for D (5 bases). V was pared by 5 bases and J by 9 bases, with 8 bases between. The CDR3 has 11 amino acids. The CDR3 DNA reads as TGTGCCAGCAGTGTCGGAGGTGAGCAGTTCTTC. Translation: CASSVGGEQFF.

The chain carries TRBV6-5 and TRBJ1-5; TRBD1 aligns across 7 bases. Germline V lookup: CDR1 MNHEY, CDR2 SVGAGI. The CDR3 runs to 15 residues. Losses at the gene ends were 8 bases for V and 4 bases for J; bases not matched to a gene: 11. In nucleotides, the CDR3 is TGTGCCAGCGACACCATTGGACAGGATAATCAGCCCCAGCATTTT. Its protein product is CASDTIGQDNQPQHF.

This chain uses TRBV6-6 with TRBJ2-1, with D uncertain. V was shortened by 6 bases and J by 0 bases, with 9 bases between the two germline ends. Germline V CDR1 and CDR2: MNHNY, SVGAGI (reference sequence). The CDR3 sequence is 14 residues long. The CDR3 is CASRPASSYNEQFF. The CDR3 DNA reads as TGTGCCAGCAGGCCGGCTAGCTCCTACAATGAGCAGTTCTTC.

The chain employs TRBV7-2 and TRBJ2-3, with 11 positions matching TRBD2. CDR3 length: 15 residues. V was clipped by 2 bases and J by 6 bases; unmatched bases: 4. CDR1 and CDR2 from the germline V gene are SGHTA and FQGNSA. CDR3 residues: CASSLLLAGADTQYF. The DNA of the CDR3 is TGTGCCAGCAGCTTATTACTAGCGGGAGCTGATACGCAGTATTTT.

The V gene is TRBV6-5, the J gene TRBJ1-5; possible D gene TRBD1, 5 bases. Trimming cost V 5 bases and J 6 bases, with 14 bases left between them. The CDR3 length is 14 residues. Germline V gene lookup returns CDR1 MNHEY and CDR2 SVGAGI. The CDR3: CASSLYRPSQPQHF. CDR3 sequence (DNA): TGTGCCAGCAGTCTGTACAGGCCTAGTCAGCCCCAGCATTTT.

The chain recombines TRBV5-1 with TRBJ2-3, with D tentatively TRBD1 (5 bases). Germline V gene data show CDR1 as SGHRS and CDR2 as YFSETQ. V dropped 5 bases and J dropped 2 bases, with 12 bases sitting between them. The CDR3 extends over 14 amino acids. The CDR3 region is CASSYDSSTDTQYF. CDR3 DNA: TGCGCCAGCAGTTATGACAGTTCCACAGATACGCAGTATTTT.

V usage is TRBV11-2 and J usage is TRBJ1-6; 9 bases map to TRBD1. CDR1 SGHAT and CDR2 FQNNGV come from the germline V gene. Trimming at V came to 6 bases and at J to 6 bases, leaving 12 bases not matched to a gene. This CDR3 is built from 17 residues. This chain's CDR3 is CASRAIQGAGANSPLHF. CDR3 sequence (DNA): TGTGCCAGCAGGGCAATACAGGGGGCAGGCGCTAATTCACCCCTCCACTTT.